This TCR beta chain is from a study of breast tumors, draining lymph nodes, adjacent tissues. TCRdb processed the multiplex PCR reads anew with MiXCR; each CDR3 protein has one entry. The sample has about 110,000 distinct CDR3 sequences; roughly 29% are singletons. This CDR3 spans 14 amino acids. Germline loops: CDR1 DFQATT, CDR2 SNEGSKA (reference sequence). Axillary draining lymph nodes of breast cancer patients supplied the node samples. Broader study findings: Tumor TCR diversity was below lymph nodes but above nontumor tissue. Findings are consistent with lymph node origin and intratumoral expansion of most tumor T cells. Data only fit, rather than demonstrated, lymph node origin of most tumor T cells. Tumor and nontumor repertoires were significantly more similar in luminal-like than in basal-like breast cancer.

A remark on this clonotype: Its target is unknown. One junction end does not reproduce the germline sequence, and a read error may be involved.

The sample consisted of axillary lymph node tissue. This chain links TRBV20-1 with TRBJ2-1; D assignment may be TRBD1 or TRBD2 (5 bases each). The sequence was collected from a female donor with breast cancer. Some clones in this sample may be carry-over from other donors' samples. CDR3 sequence: CSARRGPVYTEQFF. The CDR3 coding sequence is TGCAGTGCTCGCCGGGGCCCTGTCTACACTGAGCAGTTCTTC.